A single T cell receptor (beta chain) is shown here with its context. The antigen is unknown. The germline gives CDR1 SGHVS, CDR2 FNYEAQ. The CDR3 runs 16 residues. V was cut by 1 base and J by 8 bases, with 20 bases left in between. Unstimulated regulatory T cells (CD4+CD25+CD127-), CD4+CD25- non-regulatory cells, CD4 and CD8 cells were FACS-sorted from thawed PBMCs. The data were taken from a study of Tregs in tolerant kidney transplant recipients. Measured with immunoSEQ multiplex PCR; TCRdb has only the in-frame clones, and not every one. The table lists under 100,000 clones, around 94% of them singletons, with 4.5% to 5% in the top ten. Notes on the study in general: Activated donor B cell expansion appeared to reveal the most relevant donor-specific TCRbeta repertoire.

Source material: CD8+ T cells from blood. This TCR derives from a human donor in good health. The V gene is TRBV7-6, the J gene TRBJ1-1; no firm D call. CDR3 protein: CASSLGRRRVPQEAFF. CDR3 nucleotide sequence: TGTGCCAGCAGCTTAGGAAGAAGGAGGGTCCCGCAGGAAGCTTTCTTT.